One and the same sample provided the 5 T cell receptor beta chains below, sequenced in a study of T cell repertoires in cytomegalovirus infection. TCRdb analysed the reads with MiXCR anew, one entry per CDR3 protein. The sample has about 300,000 distinct CDR3 sequences, over 20% seen once. Sequencing was performed on PBMCs. The source of these receptors is a human donor in good health (CMV status not recorded). Some clones in this sample may be carry-over from other donors' samples.

The sample holds many counts of this clonotype. The V and J genes are TRBV7-8 and TRBJ1-2; TRBD1 is a possible D gene (5 bases). V lost 2 bases and J 8 bases, leaving 15 bases between the germline ends. In germline, CDR1 is SGHVS, CDR2 FQNEAQ. The CDR3 runs 14 residues. Written as DNA, the CDR3 is TGTGCCAGCAGCTTATTTTCCAGGGATCTGGGCTACACCTTC. Its translation: CASSLFSRDLGYTF.

A few counts support this clonotype. The V gene is TRBV29-1, the J gene TRBJ2-2; 10 nucleotides line up with TRBD1. Looked up from germline, CDR1 is SQVTM and CDR2 is ANQGSEA. The CDR3 runs to 14 residues. V lost 3 bases, J lost 7 bases, and 5 bases stayed unmatched. CDR3 sequence (DNA): TGCAGCGTTGACGCGACAGGGGGCGGCGGGGAGCTGTTTTTT. Its protein product is CSVDATGGGGELFF.

The table lists this clonotype with a few counts. The chain uses TRBV12-3 or TRBV12-4 and TRBJ1-1; D ambiguous. The CDR3 totals 12 residues. V lost 5 bases, J lost 4 bases, and 8 bases lay in between. CDR3 DNA sequence: TGTGCCAGCAGTCCCGGCCCCACTGAAGCTTTCTTT. Translating gives CASSPGPTEAFF.

Only a few counts were recorded for this clonotype. The V gene is TRBV6-4, the J gene TRBJ2-7; 12 nucleotides line up with TRBD1. This CDR3 spans 15 amino acids. V shed 6 bases, J shed 2 bases, and the junction held 5 bases outside the gene matches. Germline CDR1 MRHNA, CDR2 SNTAGT. CDR3 DNA sequence: TGTGCCAGCAGCCCCGGGACAGGGGGCACCTACGAGCAGTACTTC. Its protein is CASSPGTGGTYEQYF.

The genes are TRBV12-5 and TRBJ2-1; 7 nucleotides match TRBD1. The V segment lost 1 base and the J segment 5 bases; nucleotides outside the gene matches: 5. CDR1 is LGHNT and CDR2 is FRNRAP in the germline V gene. The CDR3 extends over 15 amino acids. The CDR3, as DNA: TGTGCTAGTGGTTTGGGAGAGGGACAGAACAATGAGCAGTTCTTC. It specifies CASGLGEGQNNEQFF.